What follows are 28 T cell receptor beta chains derived from one specimen sequenced in a study of T cell repertoires in cytomegalovirus infection. MiXCR, applied by TCRdb to the reads, yields one record per CDR3 protein. Here the sample spans around 230,000 distinct CDR3 sequences, less than 50% being singletons. What these receptors recognize is not known. The specimen comprised CD8+ T cells from cultured PBMCs, sampled from culture after CMV antigen stimulation. The receptors come from a human donor in good health (CMV status not recorded). Some clones in this sample may be carry-over from other donors' samples.

This clonotype was seen just once. The rearrangement uses TRBV29-1 and TRBJ2-5, with D unclear. The germline V gene encodes CDR1 SQVTM and CDR2 ANQGSEA. Trimming pared 0 bases from V and 5 bases from J, leaving 13 bases between. The CDR3 has 14 residues. The CDR3 region has the DNA TGCAGCGTTGAAGATGGGGATAGCTCTGAGACCCAGTACTTC. It encodes CSVEDGDSSETQYF.

The chain has TRBV7-9 and TRBJ1-1, with TRBD1 matching 7 bases. This CDR3 comprises 15 residues. J lost 1 base, V lost 2 bases, and 4 bases had no gene match. CDR1 is SEHNR and CDR2 is FQNEAQ in the germline V gene (reference sequence). As DNA, the CDR3 is TGTGCCAGCAGCTTAATCAGGGGGGCGAACACTGAAGCTTTCTTT. Encoded protein: CASSLIRGANTEAFF.

The V and J genes are TRBV29-1 and TRBJ1-1, with TRBD1 matching over 11 bases. Germline assignment: CDR1 SQVTM and CDR2 ANQGSEA. V was clipped by 6 bases and J by 3 bases; unmatched bases: 9. CDR3 length: 15 amino acids. The CDR3 reads CSVGGTGGVDTEAFF. The CDR3 DNA sequence: TGCAGCGTCGGGGGGACAGGGGGAGTTGACACTGAAGCTTTCTTT.

At least ten counts were recorded for this clonotype. This rearrangement joins TRBV7-8 to TRBJ1-5; possibly TRBD1 for D (5 bases). The CDR3 is 16 residues long. The germline gives CDR1 SGHVS, CDR2 FQNEAQ. The V end lost 1 base, the J end lost 1 base, and 11 bases lay between the germline ends. The CDR3 region has the DNA TGTGCCAGCAGCTTAGATTATAAGGGGAGCAATCAGCCCCAGCATTTT. Translation gives CASSLDYKGSNQPQHF. The full variable domain, its missing parts supplied by reference TRBV7-8 and TRBJ1-5, is GAGVSQSPRYKVAKRGQDVALRCDPISGHVSLFWYQQALGQGPEFLTYFQNEAQLDKSGLPSDRFFAERPEGSVSTLKIQRTQQEDSAVYLCASSLDYKGSNQPQHFGDGTRLSIL.

This clonotype was recorded a few times. This chain uses TRBV7-9 with TRBJ1-4, with TRBD1 as a possible D gene (6 bases). This CDR3 has 15 amino acids. Germline CDR1 is SEHNR and CDR2 is FQNEAQ (reference sequence). V gave up 2 bases and J gave up 4 bases, with 11 bases separating them. The CDR3 reads CASSLLDSGNEKLFF. CDR3 DNA sequence: TGTGCCAGCAGCTTATTGGACAGCGGTAATGAAAAACTGTTTTTT.

This chain connects TRBV4-1 to TRBJ2-7; a possible D gene is TRBD1 (7 bases). V was pared by 1 base and J by 1 base, with 14 bases between. This CDR3 has 16 amino acids. Germline-derived CDR1 and CDR2 are MGHRA and YSYEKL. The CDR3 nucleotides are TGCGCCAGCAGCCAAGGTCGGGGGACAGCTTCCTACGAGCAGTACTTC. Its translation: CASSQGRGTASYEQYF.

The genes are TRBV9 and TRBJ2-7; TRBD2 matches 14 bases. V dropped 0 bases and J dropped 5; count of bases not matched to a gene: 1. Germline values: CDR1 SGDLS, CDR2 YYNGEE. This CDR3 is built from 15 residues. In DNA form, the CDR3 reads TGTGCCAGCAGCGTAGGGACTAGCGGGAGGAACGAGCAGTACTTC. Its translation: CASSVGTSGRNEQYF.

This clonotype was observed a few times. V is TRBV11-2 and J is TRBJ2-3; D gene unclear. Germline CDR1 and CDR2: SGHAT and FQNNGV. Trimming took off 1 base at V and 5 bases at J, with 13 bases between the two ends. The CDR3 has 15 amino acids. CDR3 in DNA: TGTGCCAGCAGCTTAGGTCCGTCTTTAAAAGATACGCAGTATTTT. It yields the protein CASSLGPSLKDTQYF.

The chain is built from TRBV10-3 and TRBJ1-1, with a possible D match to TRBD1 (5 bases). The germline CDR1 and CDR2 sequences are ENHRY and SYGVKD. The CDR3 length is 15 residues. Trimming took 5 bases from V and 5 from J, leaving 18 bases between them. Written as DNA, the CDR3 is TGTGCCATCAGTACGGCGTTTGGGGAGGGGACTGAAGCTTTCTTT. It translates to CAISTAFGEGTEAFF.

The sample holds a few counts of this clonotype. The rearrangement joins TRBV27 to TRBJ2-7; a possible D gene is TRBD2 (5 bases). Germline V gene sequence: CDR1 MNHEY, CDR2 SMNVEV (reference sequence). V was clipped by 0 bases and J by 3 bases, with 9 bases between them. The CDR3 runs to 14 residues. The CDR3 loop is CASSLSSGFYEQYF. CDR3 bases: TGTGCCAGCAGTTTATCGTCGGGGTTCTACGAGCAGTACTTC.

Of note for this clonotype: A read error is possible here, since a much larger clone lies one base away. The CDR3 does not close with the conserved phenylalanine or tryptophan, likely indicating a read error. CDR3: CASSLGGSNEQFL. The CDR3 coding sequence is TGTGCCAGCAGTTTAGGGGGGAGCAATGAGCAGTTCTTA. The gene calls are TRBV12-3 or TRBV12-4 and TRBJ2-1, with D perhaps matching TRBD1 or TRBD2 (5 bases each). The CDR3 is 13 residues long. V gave up 1 base and J gave up 6 bases, with 7 bases separating them.

In DNA form, the CDR3 reads TGTGCCAGCACCTTTACAGGGACCGGGGAGCTGTTTTTT. It specifies CASTFTGTGELFF. The chain uses TRBV12-3 or TRBV12-4 and TRBJ2-2; a weak D match, TRBD1 (6 bases). The CDR3 length is 13 residues. The V and J ends lost 7 bases and 5 bases respectively, with 11 bases between them.

This clonotype was seen more than once but under ten times. This sequence joins TRBV11-2 and TRBJ2-1; D may be TRBD2 (5 bases). The CDR3 is made up of 16 amino acids. The V end lost 5 bases, the J end lost 3 bases, and 17 bases lay between the germline ends. Germline V gene lookup returns CDR1 SGHAT and CDR2 FQNNGV. The CDR3 nucleotides are TGTGCCAGCAGCCCAGCCGGGCGGGTTGGCTACAATGAGCAGTTCTTC. Translation gives CASSPAGRVGYNEQFF.

This clonotype was counted once. This chain uses TRBV10-3 with TRBJ1-1; no reliable D call. V was shortened by 4 bases and J by 5 bases, with 23 bases between the two germline ends. This CDR3 has 17 amino acids. Germline V gives CDR1 ENHRY, CDR2 SYGVKD. The CDR3 spells CAISVGADRWDTTEAFF. As DNA, the CDR3 is TGTGCCATCAGTGTGGGTGCGGACCGATGGGATACGACTGAAGCTTTCTTT.

The genes are TRBV27 and TRBJ1-2; D not certain. This CDR3 is 15 amino acids long. In germline, CDR1 is MNHEY, CDR2 SMNVEV (reference sequence). V was clipped by 3 bases and J by 2 bases, with 13 bases between them. The CDR3 sequence: CASSLRQPTNYGYTF. CDR3 nucleotides: TGTGCCAGCAGTTTGAGACAACCCACCAACTATGGCTACACCTTC.

This clonotype was recorded a few times. V usage is TRBV7-9 and J usage is TRBJ2-1; 13 nucleotides agree with TRBD2. Looked up from germline, CDR1 is SEHNR and CDR2 is FQNEAQ (reference sequence). V lost 4 bases, J lost 6 bases, and 6 bases stayed unmatched. The CDR3 consists of 16 residues. DNA for the CDR3: TGTGCCAGCAGCTATACACTAGCGGGAGGGCCCAATGAGCAGTTCTTC. It codes for CASSYTLAGGPNEQFF.

The chain recombines TRBV27 with TRBJ2-3; 12 nucleotides match TRBD2. The CDR3 consists of 18 residues. Germline V gives CDR1 MNHEY, CDR2 SMNVEV (reference sequence). Germline trimming cut 5 bases from V and 1 base from J; bases unmatched to any gene: 10. DNA of the CDR3: TGTGCCAGCAGTCCTCGCACTAGCGGGGGGTCTGGCACAGATACGCAGTATTTT. It specifies CASSPRTSGGSGTDTQYF.

J is TRBJ2-1 and V is TRBV7-3; tentative D call: TRBD2 (6 bases). This CDR3 region has 15 residues. Germline-derived CDR1 and CDR2 are SGHTA and FQGTGA. With 3 bases removed from V and 6 bases from J, the gap between germline ends came to 15 bases. Here the CDR3 reads CASSFLTGASNEQFF. The CDR3 coding sequence is TGTGCCAGCAGCTTTCTAACGGGAGCTTCCAATGAGCAGTTCTTC.

This clonotype was counted only a few times. V and J are TRBV20-1 and TRBJ2-7; 9 bases match TRBD1. The J segment lost 7 bases and the V segment lost 6 bases, leaving 7 bases of the junction unmatched. Germline V gives CDR1 DFQATT, CDR2 SNEGSKA (reference sequence). The CDR3 has 12 residues. The CDR3 protein is CSARTGAGEQYF. Written as DNA, the CDR3 is TGCAGTGCGCGGACAGGGGCGGGGGAGCAGTACTTC.

This clonotype has just a few counts. The rearrangement uses TRBV10-3 and TRBJ2-1; 7 bases match TRBD2. The CDR3 runs to 14 residues. Germline V gene lookup returns CDR1 ENHRY and CDR2 SYGVKD. V was pared by 2 bases and J by 8 bases, with 6 bases of the junction left unmatched. The DNA of the CDR3 is TGTGCCATCAGTGAGAACGGGGGGAGGGATGAGCAGTTCTTC. Translated, it gives CAISENGGRDEQFF.

There are a few counts of this clonotype. The CDR3 loop is CASSIENDRRVGANVLTF. CDR3 nucleotide sequence: TGTGCCAGTAGTATAGAGAATGACAGGAGGGTTGGGGCCAACGTCCTGACTTTC. The genes are TRBV19 and TRBJ2-6, with D tentatively TRBD1 or TRBD2 (6 bases each). Trimming left V 0 bases short and J 3 bases short, with 15 bases between. Germline V gene sequence: CDR1 LNHDA, CDR2 SQIVND (reference sequence). This CDR3 comprises 18 residues.

Remarks on this clonotype: Because it lacks the conserved phenylalanine or tryptophan at the end, this CDR3 is likely a read error. The chain couples TRBV3-1 to TRBJ2-5, with 10 bases matching TRBD2. Germline V CDR1 and CDR2: LGHDT, YNNKEL (reference sequence). This CDR3 is 17 amino acids long. The J segment lost 4 bases and the V segment lost 0 bases, leaving 8 bases of the junction unmatched. CDR3 amino acids: CASSQDVAGGVIETQYL. CDR3 bases: TGTGCCAGCAGCCAAGATGTAGCGGGAGGAGTTATAGAGACCCAGTACTTA.

This clonotype has just a few counts. The junction shows a germline mismatch at one end, possibly a read error. The rearrangement links TRBV11-1 to TRBJ2-3; D possibly corresponds to TRBD1 (5 bases). This CDR3 is 16 amino acids long. Germline loops: CDR1 SGHAT, CDR2 FQDESV (reference sequence). The CDR3 sequence: CASSSKRDRRTDTKYF. In DNA, the CDR3 is TGTGCAAGCAGCTCAAAAAGAGACAGACGCACAGATACTAAGTATTTT.

V and J are TRBV7-2 and TRBJ2-7; D not resolved. V lost 7 bases to trimming and J lost 4 bases, with 14 bases between them. Germline V gives CDR1 SGHTA, CDR2 FQGNSA. The CDR3 has 13 residues. The CDR3, as DNA: TGTGCCAGCACCACGATGTTGGGGTACGAGCAGTACTTC. Translated, it gives CASTTMLGYEQYF. Looking up the rest from reference TRBV7-2 and TRBJ2-7 gives the full variable domain: GAGVSQSPSNKVTEKGKDVELRCDPISGHTALYWYRQSLGQGLEFLIYFQGNSAPDKSGLPSDRFSAERTGGSVSTLTIQRTQQEDSAVYLCASTTMLGYEQYFGPGTRLTVT.

The chain joins TRBV6-5 to TRBJ2-3, with TRBD2 matching over 7 bases. The germline CDR1 and CDR2 sequences are MNHEY and SVGAGI. After removal of 2 bases from V and 1 base from J, the junction contained 6 bases not matched to a gene. This CDR3 region has 16 residues. The CDR3 sequence: CASSYGAGLGTDTQYF. CDR3 nucleotide sequence: TGTGCCAGCAGTTACGGAGCGGGGCTGGGCACAGATACGCAGTATTTT.

The CDR3 protein is CASSLPGDEAFF. CDR3 nucleotide sequence: TGTGCCAGCAGTCTTCCTGGAGATGAAGCTTTCTTT. The rearrangement joins TRBV28 to TRBJ1-1, with no clear D. This CDR3 contains 12 residues. The germline V gene has CDR1 MDHEN and CDR2 SYDVKM. Between the trimmed V and J ends, which lost 5 bases and 7 bases, there was a span of 11 bases.

The chain links TRBV12-5 to TRBJ1-3; D ambiguous. The CDR3 contains 15 residues. Trimming pared 5 bases from V and 0 bases from J, leaving 11 bases between. CDR1 and CDR2 (germline): LGHNT, FRNRAP. The CDR3 coding sequence is TGTGCTAGTGGTCATGACACCTACTCTGGAAACACCATATATTTT. Its protein is CASGHDTYSGNTIYF.

CDR3 nucleotides: TGTGCCAGCAGCCCTTCTAGCGGGGACTCCTACAATGAGCAGTTCTTC. Translation: CASSPSSGDSYNEQFF. The rearrangement uses TRBV7-9 and TRBJ2-1, with 9 bases that match TRBD2. Per germline, CDR1 SEHNR and CDR2 FQNEAQ (reference sequence). The CDR3 loop spans 16 amino acids. Unmatched junction bases numbered 5, after V lost 5 bases and J lost 0 bases.